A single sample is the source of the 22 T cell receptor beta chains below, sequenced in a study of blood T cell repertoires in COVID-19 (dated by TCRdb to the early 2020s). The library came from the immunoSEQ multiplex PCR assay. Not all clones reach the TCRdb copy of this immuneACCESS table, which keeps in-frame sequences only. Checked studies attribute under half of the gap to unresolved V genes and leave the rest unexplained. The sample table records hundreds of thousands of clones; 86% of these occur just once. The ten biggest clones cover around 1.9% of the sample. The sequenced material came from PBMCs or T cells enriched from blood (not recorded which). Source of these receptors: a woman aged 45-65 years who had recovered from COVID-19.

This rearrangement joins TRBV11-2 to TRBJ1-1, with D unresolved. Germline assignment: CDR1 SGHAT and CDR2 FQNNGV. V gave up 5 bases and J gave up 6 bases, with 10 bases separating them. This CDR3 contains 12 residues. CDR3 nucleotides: TGTGCCAGCAGCCCAGTGAGGCCTGAAGCTTTCTTT. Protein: CASSPVRPEAFF.

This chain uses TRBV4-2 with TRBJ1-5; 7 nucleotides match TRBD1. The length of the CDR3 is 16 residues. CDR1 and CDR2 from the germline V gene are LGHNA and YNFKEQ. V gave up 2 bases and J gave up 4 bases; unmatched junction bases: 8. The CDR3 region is CASSQSADRKNQPQHF. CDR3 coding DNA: TGTGCCAGCAGCCAATCTGCGGACAGGAAAAATCAGCCCCAGCATTTT.

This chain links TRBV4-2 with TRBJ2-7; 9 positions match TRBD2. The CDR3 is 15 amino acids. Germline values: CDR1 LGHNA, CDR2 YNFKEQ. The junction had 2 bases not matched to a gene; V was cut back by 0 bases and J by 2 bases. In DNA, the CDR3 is TGTGCCAGCAGCCAAGAACCTAGCGGGGCCTACGAGCAGTACTTC. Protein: CASSQEPSGAYEQYF.

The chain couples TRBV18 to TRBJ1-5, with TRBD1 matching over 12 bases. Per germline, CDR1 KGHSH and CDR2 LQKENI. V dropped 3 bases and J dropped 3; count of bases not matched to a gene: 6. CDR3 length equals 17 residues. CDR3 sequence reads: CASSPGDRGLLNQPQHF. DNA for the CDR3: TGTGCCAGCTCACCGGGGGACAGGGGGCTACTCAATCAGCCCCAGCATTTT.

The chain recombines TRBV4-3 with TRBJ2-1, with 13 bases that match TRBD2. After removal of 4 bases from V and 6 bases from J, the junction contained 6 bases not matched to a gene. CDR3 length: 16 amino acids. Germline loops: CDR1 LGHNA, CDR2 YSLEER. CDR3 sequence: CASSPYGTSGANEQFF. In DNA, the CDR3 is TGCGCCAGCAGCCCTTATGGGACTAGCGGGGCCAATGAGCAGTTCTTC.

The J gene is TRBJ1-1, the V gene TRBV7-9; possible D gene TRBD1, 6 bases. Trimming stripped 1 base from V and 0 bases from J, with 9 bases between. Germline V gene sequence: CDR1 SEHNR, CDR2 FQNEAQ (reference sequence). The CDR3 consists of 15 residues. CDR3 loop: CASSLVRGLNTEAFF. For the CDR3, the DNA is TGTGCCAGCAGCTTAGTCAGGGGTTTGAACACTGAAGCTTTCTTT. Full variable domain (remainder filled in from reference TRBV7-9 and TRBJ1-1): DTGVSQNPRHKITKRGQNVTFRCDPISEHNRLYWYRQTLGQGPEFLTYFQNEAQLEKSRLLSDRFSAERPKGSFSTLEIQRTEQGDSAMYLCASSLVRGLNTEAFFGQGTRLTVV.

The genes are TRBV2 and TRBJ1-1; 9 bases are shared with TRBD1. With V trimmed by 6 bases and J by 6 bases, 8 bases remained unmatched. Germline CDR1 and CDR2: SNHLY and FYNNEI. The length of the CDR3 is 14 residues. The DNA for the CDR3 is TGTGCCAGCAGGAAAACAGGACAGGGGCCTGAAGCTTTCTTT. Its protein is CASRKTGQGPEAFF.

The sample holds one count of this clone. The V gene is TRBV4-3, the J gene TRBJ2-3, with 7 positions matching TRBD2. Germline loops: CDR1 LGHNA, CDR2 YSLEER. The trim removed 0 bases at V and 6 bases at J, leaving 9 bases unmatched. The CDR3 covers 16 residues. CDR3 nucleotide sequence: TGCGCCAGCAGCCAAGAAAGGCGGGGGAAGCAGGATACGCAGTATTTT. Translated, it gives CASSQERRGKQDTQYF.

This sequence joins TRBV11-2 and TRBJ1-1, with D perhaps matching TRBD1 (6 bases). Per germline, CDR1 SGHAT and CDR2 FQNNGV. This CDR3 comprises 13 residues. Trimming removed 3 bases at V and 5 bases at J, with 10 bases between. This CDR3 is CASSFRDKTEAFF. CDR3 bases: TGTGCCAGCAGCTTCCGGGACAAGACTGAAGCTTTCTTT.

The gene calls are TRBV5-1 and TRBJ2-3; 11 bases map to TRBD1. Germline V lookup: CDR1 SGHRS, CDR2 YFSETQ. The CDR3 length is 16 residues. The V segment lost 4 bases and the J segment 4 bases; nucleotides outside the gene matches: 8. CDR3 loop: CASSPSPGQGADTQYF. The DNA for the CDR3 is TGCGCCAGCAGCCCCTCACCGGGACAGGGGGCAGATACGCAGTATTTT.

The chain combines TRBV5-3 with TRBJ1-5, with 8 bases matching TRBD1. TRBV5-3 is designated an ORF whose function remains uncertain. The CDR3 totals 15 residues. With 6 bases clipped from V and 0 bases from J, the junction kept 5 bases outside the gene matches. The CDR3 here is CARTQGQASNQPQHF. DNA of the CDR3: TGTGCCAGAACCCAGGGACAGGCTAGCAATCAGCCCCAGCATTTT.

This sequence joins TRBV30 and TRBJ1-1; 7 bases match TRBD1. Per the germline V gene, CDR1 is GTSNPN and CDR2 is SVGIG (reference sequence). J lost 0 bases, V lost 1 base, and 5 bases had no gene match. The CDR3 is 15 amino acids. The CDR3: CAWSAWTGVNTEAFF. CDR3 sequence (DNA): TGTGCCTGGAGTGCGTGGACAGGAGTGAACACTGAAGCTTTCTTT.

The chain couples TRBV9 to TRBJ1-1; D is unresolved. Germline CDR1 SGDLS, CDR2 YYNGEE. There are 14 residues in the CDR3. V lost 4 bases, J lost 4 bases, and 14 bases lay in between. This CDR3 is CASSPRHGSTEAFF. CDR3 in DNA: TGTGCCAGCAGCCCACGGCACGGGTCCACTGAAGCTTTCTTT.

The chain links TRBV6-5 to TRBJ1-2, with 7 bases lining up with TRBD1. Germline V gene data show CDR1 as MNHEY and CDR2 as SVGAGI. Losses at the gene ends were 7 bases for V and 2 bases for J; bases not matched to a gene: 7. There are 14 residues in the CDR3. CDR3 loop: CASIVRGVNYGYTF. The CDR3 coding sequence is TGTGCCAGCATTGTCAGGGGGGTCAACTATGGCTACACCTTC.

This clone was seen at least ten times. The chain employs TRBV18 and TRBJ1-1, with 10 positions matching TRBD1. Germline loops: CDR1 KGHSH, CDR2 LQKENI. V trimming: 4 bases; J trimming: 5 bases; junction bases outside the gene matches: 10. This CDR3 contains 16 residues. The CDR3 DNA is TGTGCCAGCTCACGCGCGACAGGGGGCGGTTTGACTGAAGCTTTCTTT. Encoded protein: CASSRATGGGLTEAFF.

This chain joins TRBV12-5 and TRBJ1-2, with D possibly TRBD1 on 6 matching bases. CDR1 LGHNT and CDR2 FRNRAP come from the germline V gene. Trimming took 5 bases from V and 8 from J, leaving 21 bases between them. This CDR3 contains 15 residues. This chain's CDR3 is CASGHSNRETSGYTF. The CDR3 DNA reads TGTGCTAGTGGTCACTCCAACAGGGAAACGAGCGGCTACACCTTC.

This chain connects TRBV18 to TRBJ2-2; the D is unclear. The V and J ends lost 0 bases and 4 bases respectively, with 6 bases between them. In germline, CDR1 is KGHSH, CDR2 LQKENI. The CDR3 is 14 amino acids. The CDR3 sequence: CASSPPTGTGELFF. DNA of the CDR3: TGTGCCAGCTCACCACCGACGGGCACCGGGGAGCTGTTTTTT.

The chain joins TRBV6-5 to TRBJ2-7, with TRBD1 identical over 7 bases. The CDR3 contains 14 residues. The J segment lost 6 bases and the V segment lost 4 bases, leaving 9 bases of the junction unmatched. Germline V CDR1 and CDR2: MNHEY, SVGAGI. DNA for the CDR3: TGTGCCAGCAGTTTCCACGACAGGGCGTTCGAGCAGTACTTC. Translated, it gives CASSFHDRAFEQYF.

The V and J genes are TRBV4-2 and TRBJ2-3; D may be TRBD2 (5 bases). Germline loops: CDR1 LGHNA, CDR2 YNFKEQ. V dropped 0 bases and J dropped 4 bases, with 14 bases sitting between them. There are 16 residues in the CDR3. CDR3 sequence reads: CASSQDRMRAADTQYF. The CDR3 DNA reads TGTGCCAGCAGCCAAGATCGGATGCGAGCGGCAGATACGCAGTATTTT.

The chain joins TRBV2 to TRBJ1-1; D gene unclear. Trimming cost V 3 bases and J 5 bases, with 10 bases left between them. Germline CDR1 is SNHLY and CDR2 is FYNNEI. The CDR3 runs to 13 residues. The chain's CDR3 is CASSDTRGTEAFF. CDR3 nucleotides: TGTGCCAGCAGTGACACCCGGGGTACTGAAGCTTTCTTT.

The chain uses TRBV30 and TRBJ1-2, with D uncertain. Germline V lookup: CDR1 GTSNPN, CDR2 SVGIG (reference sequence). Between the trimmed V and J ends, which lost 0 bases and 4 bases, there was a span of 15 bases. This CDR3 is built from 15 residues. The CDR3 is CAWSVPETHPYGYTF. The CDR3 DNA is TGTGCCTGGAGTGTTCCCGAGACTCATCCCTATGGCTACACCTTC.

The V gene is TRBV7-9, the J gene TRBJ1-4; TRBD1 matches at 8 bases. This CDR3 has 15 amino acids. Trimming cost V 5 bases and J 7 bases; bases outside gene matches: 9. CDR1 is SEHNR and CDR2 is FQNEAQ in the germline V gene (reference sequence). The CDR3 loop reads CASSLGQGFTEKLFF. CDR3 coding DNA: TGTGCCAGCAGCCTCGGACAGGGTTTTACTGAAAAACTGTTTTTT.